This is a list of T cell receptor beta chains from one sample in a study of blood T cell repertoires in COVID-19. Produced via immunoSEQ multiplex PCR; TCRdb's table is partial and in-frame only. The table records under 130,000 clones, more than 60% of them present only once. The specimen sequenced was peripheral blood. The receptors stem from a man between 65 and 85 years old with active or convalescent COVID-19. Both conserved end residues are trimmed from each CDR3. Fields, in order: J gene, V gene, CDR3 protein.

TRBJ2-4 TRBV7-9 ASSRRDTDAKNIQY
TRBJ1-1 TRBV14 ASSRRQGTEAF
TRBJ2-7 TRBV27 ASSPGQGVTYEQY
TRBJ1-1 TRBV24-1 ATSEAGKGNTEAF
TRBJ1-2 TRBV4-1 ASSQYLQGGYGYT
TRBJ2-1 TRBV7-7 ASSLHPGGANEQF
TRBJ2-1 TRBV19 ASKLAGWMNEQF
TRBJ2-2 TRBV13 ASSPVDRTGELF
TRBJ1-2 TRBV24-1 ATSDRDSNYGYT
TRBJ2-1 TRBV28 ASSWTGDEQF
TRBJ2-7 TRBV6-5 ASRSSGGSYEQY
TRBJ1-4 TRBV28 ASSSPTGGGEKLF
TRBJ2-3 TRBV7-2 ASSSPSTDTQY
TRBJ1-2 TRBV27 ASSSGQGVYGYT
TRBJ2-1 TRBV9 ASSRLASVGNEQF
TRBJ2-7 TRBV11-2 ASSFLRQLPYEQY
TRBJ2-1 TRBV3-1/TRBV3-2 ASSPSGIEQF
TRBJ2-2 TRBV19 ASSPTSAATGELF
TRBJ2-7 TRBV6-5 ASRPFLGGAYEQY
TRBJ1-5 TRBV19 ASSTGTGVGNQPQH
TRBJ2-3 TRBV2 ASSSPSTQSTDTQY
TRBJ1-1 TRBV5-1 ASSLAGQGASEAF
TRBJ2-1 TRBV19 ASSSPAGRGQF
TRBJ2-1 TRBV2 ASSDSEGLNEQF
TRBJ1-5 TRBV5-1 ASSLAGLRNQPQH
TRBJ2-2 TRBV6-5 ASSPGQGRTGELF
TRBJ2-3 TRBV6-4 ASSADRGDTQY
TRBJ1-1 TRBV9 ASSVVETGGLAF
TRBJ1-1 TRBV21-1 ASSKTEGLGRTEAF
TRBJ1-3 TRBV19 ASSIYIGQSGNTIY
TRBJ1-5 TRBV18 ASSPVQSNQPQH
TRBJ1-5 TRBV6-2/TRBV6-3 ASSYWTGTQPQH
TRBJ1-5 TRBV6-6 ASSYGQGNQPQH
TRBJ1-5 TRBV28 ASSLGAQPQH
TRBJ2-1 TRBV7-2 ASSLRRDNEQF
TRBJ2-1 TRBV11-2 ASSLGGSSYNEQF
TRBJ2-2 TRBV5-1 ASRKTSGNTGELF
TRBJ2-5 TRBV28 ASSSTGGGQETQY
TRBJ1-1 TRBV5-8 ASSLRGLNTEAF
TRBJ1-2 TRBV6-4 ASSEFPGGPNYGYT
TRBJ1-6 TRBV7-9 ASSTSSYNSPLH
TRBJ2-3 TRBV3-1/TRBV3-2 ASSLRQDTYTDTQY
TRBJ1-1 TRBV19 ASSVQKNTEAF
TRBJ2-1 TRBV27 ASGRGEQF
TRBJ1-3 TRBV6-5 ASTTRTGGGNTIY
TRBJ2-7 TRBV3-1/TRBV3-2 ASSQSRGSEQY
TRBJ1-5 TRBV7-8 ASSFFSNQPQH
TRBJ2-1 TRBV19 ASSQPGTGANEQF
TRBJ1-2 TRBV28 ASSSPAGTGNYGYT
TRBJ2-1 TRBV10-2 ASSESKGGKQF
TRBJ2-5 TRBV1 TSSQDAPGTGAQETQY
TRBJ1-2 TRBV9 ASSRTPNYGYT
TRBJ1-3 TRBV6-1 ASSETTVEGNTIY
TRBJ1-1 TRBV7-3 ASSLGGAGNTEAF
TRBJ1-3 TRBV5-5 ASSLYPPSGNTIY
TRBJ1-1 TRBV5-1 ASSFGVGGTEAF
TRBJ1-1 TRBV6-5 ASSTNRGSTEAF
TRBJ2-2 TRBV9 ASSVEGRGRTGELF
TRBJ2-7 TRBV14 ASSPLDRSSYEQY
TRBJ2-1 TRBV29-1 SVLGQEQF